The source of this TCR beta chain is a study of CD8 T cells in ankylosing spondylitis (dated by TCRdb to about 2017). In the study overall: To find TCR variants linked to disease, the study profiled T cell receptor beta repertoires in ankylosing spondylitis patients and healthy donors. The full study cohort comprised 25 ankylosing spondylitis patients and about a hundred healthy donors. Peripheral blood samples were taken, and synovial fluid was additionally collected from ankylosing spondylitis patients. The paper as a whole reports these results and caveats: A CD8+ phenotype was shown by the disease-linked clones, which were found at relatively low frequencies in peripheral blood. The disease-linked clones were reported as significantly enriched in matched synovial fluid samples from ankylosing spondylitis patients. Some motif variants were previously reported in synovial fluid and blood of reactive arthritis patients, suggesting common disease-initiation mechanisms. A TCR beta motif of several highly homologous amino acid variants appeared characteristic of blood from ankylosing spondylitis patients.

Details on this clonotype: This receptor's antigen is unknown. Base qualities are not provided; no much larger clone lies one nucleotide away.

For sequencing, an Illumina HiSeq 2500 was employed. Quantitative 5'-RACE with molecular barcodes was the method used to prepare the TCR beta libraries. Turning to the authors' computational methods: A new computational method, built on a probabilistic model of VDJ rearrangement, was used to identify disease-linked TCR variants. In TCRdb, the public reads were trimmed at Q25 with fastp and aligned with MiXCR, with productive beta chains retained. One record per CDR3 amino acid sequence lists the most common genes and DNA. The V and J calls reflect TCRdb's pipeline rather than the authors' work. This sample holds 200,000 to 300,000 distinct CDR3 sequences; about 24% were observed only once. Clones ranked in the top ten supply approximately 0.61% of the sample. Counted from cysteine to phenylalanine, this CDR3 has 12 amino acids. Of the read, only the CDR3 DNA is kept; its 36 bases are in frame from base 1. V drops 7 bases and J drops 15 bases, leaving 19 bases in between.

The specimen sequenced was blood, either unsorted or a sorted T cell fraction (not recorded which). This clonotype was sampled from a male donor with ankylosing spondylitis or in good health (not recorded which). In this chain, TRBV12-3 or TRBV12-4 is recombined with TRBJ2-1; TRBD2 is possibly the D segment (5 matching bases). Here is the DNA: TGTGCCAGCAACCCCATCGAGGGTAGGTGGTTCTTC. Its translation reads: CASNPIEGRWFF.